The 2 T cell receptor beta chains below all came from one sample that was sequenced in a study of regulatory T cells in long-lasting Graves disease. Time point indicated: persistent/refractory GD, antithyroid drugs over 5 years with positive TRAb. From RNA extracted from PBMCs, the TCR library was made. Construction of TCR beta libraries relied on iRepertoire HTBI primers and on Arm-PCR targeting CDR3 regions. MiXCR was run by TCRdb on the multiplex PCR reads, yielding one entry per CDR3 protein. Of a few hundred thousand distinct CDR3 sequences detected, 20% to 25% appear once; the ten largest clones hold over 25%. The material sequenced was peripheral blood mononuclear cells (PBMCs), taken when the disease was refractory, from a patient treated with antithyroid drugs. The receptor source for this set is a female donor with Graves disease.

CDR3 sequence: CASSPSGSADTQYF. The CDR3 region has the DNA TGTGCCAGCAGCCCGAGCGGGAGCGCAGATACGCAGTATTTT. The chain employs TRBV12-3 or TRBV12-4 and TRBJ2-3; 8 bases map to TRBD2. The length of the CDR3 is 14 residues. The J segment lost 4 bases and the V segment lost 6 bases, leaving 6 bases of the junction unmatched.

The V call is TRBV15, the J call TRBJ1-1; D is perhaps TRBD1 (6 bases). CDR1 and CDR2 from the germline V gene are LNHNV and YYDKDF (reference sequence). The ends were cut back, 0 bases at V and 1 base at J, with 12 bases in the middle. The CDR3 sequence is 16 residues long. In DNA form, the CDR3 reads TGTGCCACCAGCAGAGATCTCGGGGGGGCGAACACTGAAGCTTTCTTT. It encodes CATSRDLGGANTEAFF. The variable domain in full, with the rest retrieved from reference TRBV15 and TRBJ1-1, is DAMVIQNPRYQVTQFGKPVTLSCSQTLNHNVMYWYQQKSSQAPKLLFHYYDKDFNNEADTPDNFQSRRPNTSFCFLDIRSPGLGDTAMYLCATSRDLGGANTEAFFGQGTRLTVV.